This T cell receptor (beta chain) stems from a study of blood T cell repertoires in COVID-19. Sequencing used immunoSEQ multiplex PCR; TCRdb keeps in-frame clones, though not all of them. This table holds tens of thousands of clones, under 90% found once. The sequenced material came from peripheral blood. The TCR comes from a man older than 75 with COVID-19, enrolled during active disease.

The chain's CDR3 is CASSLQGGGDTEAFF. CDR3 bases: TGTGCCAGCAGCTTACAGGGAGGGGGGGACACTGAAGCTTTCTTT. The J gene is TRBJ1-1, the V gene TRBV7-8; a weak D match, TRBD1 (6 bases). Trimming removed 2 bases at V and 3 bases at J, with 13 bases between. CDR3 length equals 15 residues. Germline V lookup: CDR1 SGHVS, CDR2 FQNEAQ.